These T cell receptor beta chains were read from a single sample in a study of post-analysis software for immune sequencing data. Each CDR3 protein is one row after TCRdb ran MiXCR on the PCR reads. The table includes 450,000 or so distinct CDR3 sequences, 40% to 55% detected once. The sample was blood. The source of these receptors is a girl between 5 and 17 years old with multiple sclerosis. CDR3s include the opening cysteine and the closing phenylalanine or tryptophan. D genes are given only for firm matches. Size is stated for part of the rows, as once, few or many counts, or as a class when the clone is expanded.

V gene	D gene	J gene	clone size	CDR3 protein	CDR3 DNA
TRBV4-3	TRBD2	TRBJ2-7	NA	CASSQDDLAGVGNEQYF	TGCGCCAGCAGCCAAGATGACCTAGCGGGAGTGGGTAACGAGCAGTACTTC
TRBV10-3	NA	TRBJ2-3	NA	CAISVEGARDTQYF	TGTGCCATCAGTGTGGAGGGGGCAAGAGATACGCAGTATTTT
TRBV20-1	TRBD1	TRBJ1-2	NA	CSAPDRGQGVGYTF	TGCAGTGCCCCAGACCGGGGACAGGGGGTTGGCTACACCTTC
TRBV12-3/TRBV12-4	NA	TRBJ2-7	NA	CASSSHKGGRAYEQYF	TGTGCCAGCAGTTCCCATAAAGGAGGTCGGGCCTACGAGCAGTACTTC
TRBV6-6	NA	TRBJ1-2	few	CASSSSLTRNYGYTF	TGTGCCAGCAGCTCAAGTTTGACAAGGAACTATGGCTACACCTTC
TRBV20-1	NA	TRBJ2-7	NA	CSARVYRALSYEQYF	TGCAGTGCTAGAGTCTACAGGGCCCTGTCCTACGAGCAGTACTTC
TRBV19	TRBD2	TRBJ2-1	few	CASSLSGTSGAGDEQFF	TGTGCCAGTAGTCTCTCCGGGACTAGCGGGGCAGGGGATGAGCAGTTCTTC
TRBV20-1	NA	TRBJ1-4	NA	CSARKAATNEKLFF	TGCAGTGCTAGAAAGGCGGCAACTAATGAAAAACTGTTTTTT
TRBV19	TRBD2	TRBJ2-1	NA	CASSIVLAGGEQFF	TGTGCCAGTAGTATAGTACTAGCGGGAGGAGAGCAGTTCTTC
TRBV9	NA	TRBJ2-1	NA	CASSVGGSVSYNEQFF	TGTGCCAGCAGCGTAGGAGGGTCAGTCTCCTACAATGAGCAGTTCTTC
TRBV6-5	TRBD2	TRBJ2-1	few	CASSSGLAGNEQFF	TGTGCCAGCAGTTCTGGACTAGCGGGAAATGAGCAGTTCTTC
TRBV5-1	NA	TRBJ2-7	NA	CASSLAGNSGGGEYF	TGCGCCAGCAGCTTGGCCGGAAATAGCGGTGGAGGGGAGTACTTC
TRBV6-1	NA	TRBJ1-1	NA	CASSESGQNTEAFF	TGTGCCAGCAGTGAATCGGGACAGAACACTGAAGCTTTCTTT
TRBV24-1	NA	TRBJ2-1	NA	CATSDPGGRNEQFF	TGTGCCACCAGTGACCCCGGAGGGAGAAATGAGCAGTTCTTC
TRBV11-2	TRBD1	TRBJ2-7	few	CASSLPLTGVYEQYF	TGTGCCAGCAGCTTACCCTTAACAGGGGTCTACGAGCAGTACTTC
TRBV5-1	TRBD1	TRBJ2-1	few	CASSLAGQSSYNEQFF	TGCGCCAGCAGCTTGGCGGGACAGAGCTCCTACAATGAGCAGTTCTTC
TRBV6-1	NA	TRBJ1-1	NA	CASRDKGTEAFF	TGTGCCAGCAGGGATAAGGGGACTGAAGCTTTCTTT
TRBV6-1	TRBD2	TRBJ2-7	few	CASTSLAGTSGSIRYEQYF	TGTGCCAGCACCTCCTTGGCGGGGACTAGCGGGAGTATTAGGTACGAGCAGTACTTC
TRBV29-1	NA	TRBJ2-7	NA	CSAGAGGNYEQYF	TGCAGCGCGGGAGCAGGCGGGAACTACGAGCAGTACTTC
TRBV7-3	NA	TRBJ2-3	NA	CASSLTLLASTDTQYF	TGTGCCAGCAGCTTAACGCTTCTAGCTAGCACAGATACGCAGTATTTT
TRBV7-2	NA	TRBJ1-2	NA	CASSSREAGVLYGYTF	TGTGCCAGCAGCTCCCGGGAGGCAGGGGTCCTCTATGGCTACACCTTC
TRBV9	TRBD1	TRBJ1-4	NA	CASSLTGTGGQNNEKLFF	TGTGCCAGCAGCCTTACCGGGACAGGGGGACAAAATAATGAAAAACTGTTTTTT
TRBV11-2	TRBD1	TRBJ1-2	NA	CASSLEGVGGNGYTF	TGTGCCAGCAGCTTAGAGGGAGTAGGGGGCAATGGCTACACCTTC
TRBV7-2	NA	TRBJ1-2	NA	CASSSRRRLANYGYTF	TGTGCCAGCAGCTCCCGAAGGAGGCTCGCTAACTATGGCTACACCTTC
TRBV29-1	NA	TRBJ2-7	few	CSAYVGMTITNNEQYF	TGCAGCGCTTATGTAGGGATGACGATAACCAACAATGAGCAGTACTTC
TRBV12-3/TRBV12-4	TRBD1	TRBJ2-7	NA	CASSPGTGGMQYF	TGTGCCAGCAGTCCCGGGACAGGGGGCATGCAGTACTTC
TRBV29-1	TRBD2	TRBJ2-3	few	CSVSRKREGTDTQYF	TGCAGCGTTAGTAGGAAGCGGGAGGGCACAGATACGCAGTATTTT
TRBV10-3	TRBD2	TRBJ2-7	few	CAISESTSGSALGEQYF	TGTGCCATCAGTGAGTCGACTAGCGGGAGCGCCCTAGGGGAGCAGTACTTC
TRBV29-1	TRBD2	TRBJ2-1	few	CSVERLAGGIYNEQFF	TGCAGCGTTGAACGGCTAGCGGGAGGGATTTACAATGAGCAGTTCTTC
TRBV2	NA	TRBJ1-2	NA	CASSGGQFYGYTF	TGTGCCAGCAGTGGAGGACAGTTCTATGGCTACACCTTC
TRBV7-9	NA	TRBJ1-2	NA	CASSPGRATYGYTF	TGTGCCAGCAGCCCGGGGAGAGCTACCTATGGCTACACCTTC
TRBV24-1	TRBD2	TRBJ2-1	NA	CATSDPGTSGESSYNEQFF	TGTGCCACCAGTGACCCTGGGACTAGCGGAGAAAGCTCCTACAATGAGCAGTTCTTC
TRBV27	TRBD1	TRBJ1-2	many	CASSSPGQGHGYTF	TGTGCCAGCAGTTCCCCGGGACAGGGGCACGGCTACACCTTC
TRBV7-9	NA	TRBJ2-5	NA	CASSATQSTQYF	TGTGCCAGCAGCGCGACCCAAAGTACCCAGTACTTC
TRBV29-1	TRBD2	TRBJ2-7	NA	CSVELAGSEYEQYF	TGCAGCGTTGAACTAGCGGGATCGGAGTACGAGCAGTACTTC
TRBV20-1	TRBD2	TRBJ2-1	few	CSALGGARNEQFF	TGCAGTGCTCTGGGAGGGGCTCGCAATGAGCAGTTCTTC
TRBV7-2	NA	TRBJ2-7	NA	CASSYPAAEQYF	TGTGCCAGCAGCTACCCGGCTGCCGAGCAGTACTTC
TRBV6-6	NA	TRBJ2-1	NA	CASTTQVLGSYNEQFF	TGTGCCAGCACAACTCAGGTGTTGGGCTCCTACAATGAGCAGTTCTTC
TRBV15	TRBD1	TRBJ2-1	few	CATSSGGTGAGEQFF	TGTGCCACCAGCAGTGGGGGGACAGGGGCGGGTGAGCAGTTCTTC
TRBV7-2	NA	TRBJ2-1	few	CASSPVVDEQFF	TGTGCCAGCAGCCCGGTGGTGGATGAGCAGTTCTTC
TRBV7-2	TRBD1	TRBJ2-1	NA	CASSTPGQGSYNEQFF	TGTGCCAGCAGTACGCCGGGACAGGGCTCCTACAATGAGCAGTTCTTC